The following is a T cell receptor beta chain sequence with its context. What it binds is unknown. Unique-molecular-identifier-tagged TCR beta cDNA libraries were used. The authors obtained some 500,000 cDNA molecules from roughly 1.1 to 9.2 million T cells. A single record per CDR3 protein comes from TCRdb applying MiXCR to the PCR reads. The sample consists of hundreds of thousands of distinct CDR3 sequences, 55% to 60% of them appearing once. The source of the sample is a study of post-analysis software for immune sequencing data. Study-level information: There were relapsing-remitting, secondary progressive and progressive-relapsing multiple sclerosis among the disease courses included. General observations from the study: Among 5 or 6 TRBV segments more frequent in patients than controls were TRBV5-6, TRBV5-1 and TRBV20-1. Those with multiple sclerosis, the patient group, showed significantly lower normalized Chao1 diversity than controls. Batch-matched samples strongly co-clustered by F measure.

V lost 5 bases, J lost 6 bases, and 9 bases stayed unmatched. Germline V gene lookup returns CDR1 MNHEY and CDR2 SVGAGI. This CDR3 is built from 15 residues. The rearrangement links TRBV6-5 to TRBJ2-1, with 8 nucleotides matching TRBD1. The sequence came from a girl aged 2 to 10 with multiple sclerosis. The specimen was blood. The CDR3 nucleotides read TGTGCCAGCAGTCGCCGGGGGACAGGACTCAATGAGCAGTTCTTC. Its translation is CASSRRGTGLNEQFF.